This T cell receptor beta chain was sequenced for a study of shared clonotypes between healthy human individuals. General study results and limits: Researchers sampled only blood; tissue repertoires likely differ. Non-shared clonotypes had lower generation probabilities than clonotypes shared by all four sorted-subset donors.

Here immunoSEQ multiplex PCR was the method, and the copy in TCRdb shows in-frame clones only, minus some. The sample yields around 2.1 million clones, 90% to 95% seen once. Worth noting for this clone: The antigen is not known.

Positive CCR7 selection of CD45RO-negative cells yielded the naive CD8 cells, and terminally differentiated effector memory CD45RA+ cells were excluded. V was clipped by 6 bases and J by 1 base, with 7 bases between them. CDR1 is MNHEY, CDR2 SMNVEV, per germline (reference sequence). This CDR3 is 12 amino acids long. The chain carries TRBV27 and TRBJ2-7; weak D call: TRBD1 (5 bases). The sequenced sample consisted of naive CD8+ T cells from PBMCs. This TCR derives from a man younger than 35 in good health. Some clones in this sample may be carry-over from other donors' samples. CDR3 protein: CASSQGSYEQYF. CDR3 bases: TGTGCCAGCAGCCAGGGTTCCTACGAGCAGTACTTC.